A single sample gave rise to the 22 T cell receptor beta chains below, sequenced in a study of identical twins. One entry per CDR3 protein results from TCRdb running MiXCR on the 5' RACE reads. The sample includes about 450,000 distinct CDR3 sequences, 18% of them seen just once. Input material: naive T cells sorted from blood. Source of these receptors: a man in his forties or fifties in good health.

This clonotype was detected only a few times. This chain uses TRBV20-1 with TRBJ1-2; TRBD1 matches at 9 bases. CDR1 and CDR2 from the germline V gene are DFQATT and SNEGSKA (reference sequence). The CDR3 is made up of 13 amino acids. The V gene end was trimmed by 5 bases and the J gene end by 2 bases; junction bases not matched to a gene: 3. In DNA form, the CDR3 reads TGCAGTGCTTCGGACAGGGGAAACTATGGCTACACCTTC. Encoded protein: CSASDRGNYGYTF.

This clonotype appeared many times. The chain is built from TRBV4-1 and TRBJ2-7; TRBD2 matches at 10 bases. V was pared by 3 bases and J by 1 base, with 15 bases of the junction left unmatched. Looked up from germline, CDR1 is MGHRA and CDR2 is YSYEKL. The CDR3 runs to 19 residues. CDR3: CASSQRGSKAGGTSYEQYF. CDR3 sequence (DNA): TGCGCCAGCAGCCAGCGCGGGTCCAAAGCGGGAGGGACTTCCTACGAGCAGTACTTC.

The chain combines TRBV20-1 with TRBJ2-1; a weak D match, TRBD2 (6 bases). CDR1 DFQATT and CDR2 SNEGSKA come from the germline V gene (reference sequence). Deletions cut 6 bases from V and 4 bases from J, with 25 bases between. This CDR3 contains 17 residues. CDR3 nucleotide sequence: TGCAGTGCCAACCTCCCACCAGGCGGGACTCAATACAATGAGCAGTTCTTC. As protein: CSANLPPGGTQYNEQFF.

This clonotype was seen a few times. V usage is TRBV20-1 and J usage is TRBJ2-1; TRBD2 aligns across 12 bases. There are 14 residues in the CDR3. After removal of 6 bases from V and 5 bases from J, the junction contained 5 bases not matched to a gene. The germline CDR1 and CDR2 sequences are DFQATT and SNEGSKA (reference sequence). CDR3 sequence (DNA): TGCAGTGCGGTTGGACTAGCGGGGAACAATGAGCAGTTCTTC. Its protein is CSAVGLAGNNEQFF.

The table lists this clonotype with a few counts. V usage is TRBV6-1 and J usage is TRBJ1-5, with TRBD1 as a possible D gene (6 bases). CDR1 is MNHNS and CDR2 is SASEGT in the germline V gene. V was clipped by 1 base and J by 0 bases, with 10 bases between them. CDR3 length equals 16 residues. The CDR3 nucleotides read TGTGCCAGCAGTGAAGGGTCAGGGGTTAGCAATCAGCCCCAGCATTTT. Translating it yields CASSEGSGVSNQPQHF.

In its sample, this clonotype was seen a few times. The chain is built from TRBV6-5 and TRBJ2-5, with 9 nucleotides matching TRBD2. Germline values: CDR1 MNHEY, CDR2 SVGAGI. The CDR3 consists of 17 residues. V gave up 1 base and J gave up 3 bases; unmatched junction bases: 9. The CDR3 DNA reads TGTGCCAGCAGTTACTGGGGGCCAGCGGGGGGTGAAGAGACCCAGTACTTC. Its protein is CASSYWGPAGGEETQYF.

This clonotype was seen many times. The genes are TRBV4-3 and TRBJ2-5; TRBD2 matches 11 bases. J lost 4 bases, V lost 0 bases, and 10 bases had no gene match. CDR1 is LGHNA, CDR2 YSLEER, per germline. The CDR3 spans 18 residues. CDR3: CASSQEGFTSGRAETQYF. Here the CDR3 DNA reads TGCGCCAGCAGCCAAGAAGGTTTCACTAGCGGGAGAGCAGAGACCCAGTACTTC.

This clonotype was seen more than once but under ten times. The V gene is TRBV5-6, the J gene TRBJ2-1; 11 bases are a match to TRBD2. The trim removed 4 bases at V and 8 bases at J, leaving 11 bases unmatched. CDR1 and CDR2 (germline): SGHDT, YYEEEE. This CDR3 spans 16 amino acids. The CDR3 DNA reads as TGTGCCAGCAGCGGGACTAGCGGAACCGGAGGCGATGAGCAGTTCTTC. Encoded protein: CASSGTSGTGGDEQFF.

A remark on this clonotype: A read error may account for a junction end that differs from germline. The V and J genes are TRBV18 and TRBJ2-5; TRBD2 matches at 9 bases. The CDR3 covers 15 residues. Germline V lookup: CDR1 KGHSH, CDR2 LQKENI. In DNA, the CDR3 is TGTGCCAGCTCACCACCGGCTAGCGGGAAAGAGATCCAGTACTTC. This codes for CASSPPASGKEIQYF.

J is TRBJ2-1 and V is TRBV7-9, with a weak D call TRBD2 (5 bases). The germline V gene encodes CDR1 SEHNR and CDR2 FQNEAQ (reference sequence). V lost 2 bases and J 9 bases, leaving 8 bases between the germline ends. The CDR3 contains 12 residues. The CDR3 DNA sequence: TGTGCCAGCAGCTTACAAGAGGGTGAGCAGTTCTTC. Translating gives CASSLQEGEQFF.

This clonotype appeared many times. CDR3 sequence (DNA): TGTGCCAGCAGCTTAGACCCCGCCCGAGGGATCACGGGGAATGAGCAGTTCTTC. Protein sequence: CASSLDPARGITGNEQFF. The chain combines TRBV11-3 with TRBJ2-1; perhaps TRBD2 as D (5 bases). The germline V and J ends were trimmed by 0 bases and 7 bases, with 22 bases remaining between them. Germline V gene sequence: CDR1 SGHNT, CDR2 YENEEA. The CDR3 has 18 amino acids.

This rearrangement joins TRBV7-3 to TRBJ2-1, with 8 bases identical to TRBD2. Germline values: CDR1 SGHTA, CDR2 FQGTGA. This CDR3 has 16 amino acids. V trimming: 5 bases; J trimming: 7 bases; junction bases outside the gene matches: 13. CDR3 residues: CASSGTGGRPGNEQFF. The CDR3 nucleotides read TGTGCCAGCAGCGGTACTGGCGGGAGGCCGGGGAATGAGCAGTTCTTC.

The sample holds a few counts of this clonotype. The J gene is TRBJ2-3, the V gene TRBV9, with 11 bases that match TRBD2. The CDR3 length is 15 residues. The germline V gene encodes CDR1 SGDLS and CDR2 YYNGEE. V was pared by 3 bases and J by 2 bases, with 2 bases of the junction left unmatched. This CDR3 reads CASSEGLADTDTQYF. The CDR3 coding sequence is TGTGCCAGCAGCGAGGGACTAGCGGACACAGATACGCAGTATTTT.

This clonotype was seen ten or more times. CDR3 sequence: CASSPMGDSGNEQFF. The CDR3 region has the DNA TGTGCCAGCTCACCAATGGGGGACTCCGGGAATGAGCAGTTCTTC. The gene calls are TRBV18 and TRBJ2-1, with D possibly matching TRBD2 (6 bases). Trimming took 2 bases from V and 7 from J, leaving 15 bases between them. The V gene's germline CDR1 is KGHSH and CDR2 LQKENI. CDR3 length: 15 residues.

This clonotype has a handful of counts. The V call is TRBV6-5, the J call TRBJ2-2; D is possibly TRBD1 (6 bases). In germline, CDR1 is MNHEY, CDR2 SVGAGI. The CDR3 is 12 residues long. The V and J ends lost 6 bases and 6 bases respectively, with 8 bases between them. CDR3 in amino acids: CASRQGPGELFF. The CDR3 DNA sequence: TGTGCCAGCAGACAGGGTCCCGGGGAGCTGTTTTTT.

This clonotype was observed many times. V is TRBV6-2 or TRBV6-3 and J is TRBJ1-5; D remains ambiguous. Germline CDR1 reads MNHEY; CDR2 reads SVGEGT. The CDR3 runs 15 residues. The V gene lost 0 bases and the J gene lost 0 bases, with 6 bases spanning the gap. CDR3 bases: TGTGCCAGCAGTTACTCGATATATAGCAATCAGCCCCAGCATTTT. This codes for CASSYSIYSNQPQHF.

This clonotype was counted between two and nine times. J is TRBJ2-7 and V is TRBV20-1; TRBD1 agrees at 8 bases. Germline V gives CDR1 DFQATT, CDR2 SNEGSKA (reference sequence). This CDR3 has 14 residues. V lost 3 bases to trimming and J lost 0 bases; unmatched junction nucleotides: 4. The CDR3 protein is CSARTGASSYEQYF. The DNA of the CDR3 is TGCAGTGCTAGGACAGGGGCGAGCTCCTACGAGCAGTACTTC.

The J gene is TRBJ1-5, the V gene TRBV25-1; TRBD1 might be the D (5 bases). The CDR3 is 14 residues long. The V and J ends lost 8 bases and 1 base respectively, with 12 bases between them. Germline assignment: CDR1 MGHDK and CDR2 SYGVNS. CDR3 residues: CASGVGGSNQPQHF. CDR3 nucleotides: TGTGCCAGCGGGGTGGGGGGGAGCAATCAGCCCCAGCATTTT. The whole variable domain, filled in from reference TRBV25-1 and TRBJ1-5, reads EADIYQTPRYLVIGTGKKITLECSQTMGHDKMYWYQQDPGMELHLIHYSYGVNSTEKGDLSSESTVSRIRTEHFPLTLESARPSHTSQYLCASGVGGSNQPQHFGDGTRLSIL.

The chain links TRBV20-1 to TRBJ2-3; 10 bases are shared with TRBD2. The CDR3 has 16 amino acids. The junction had 15 bases not matched to a gene; V was cut back by 6 bases and J by 6 bases. Germline values: CDR1 DFQATT, CDR2 SNEGSKA (reference sequence). CDR3 sequence: CSAPQRPSGRADTQYF. The CDR3 DNA is TGCAGTGCCCCCCAAAGGCCTAGCGGGAGAGCGGATACGCAGTATTTT.

Many counts were recorded for this clonotype. This rearrangement joins TRBV19 to TRBJ1-5; D is unclear. The germline CDR1 and CDR2 sequences are LNHDA and SQIVND (reference sequence). Trimming took off 0 bases at V and 4 bases at J, with 10 bases between the two ends. CDR3 size: 15 residues. The CDR3 here is CASSIDVRRNQPQHF. The CDR3 DNA sequence: TGTGCCAGTAGTATAGATGTTCGACGGAATCAGCCCCAGCATTTT. The variable domain in full, with the rest retrieved from reference TRBV19 and TRBJ1-5, is DGGITQSPKYLFRKEGQNVTLSCEQNLNHDAMYWYRQDPGQGLRLIYYSQIVNDFQKGDIAEGYSVSREKKESFPLTVTSAQKNPTAFYLCASSIDVRRNQPQHFGDGTRLSIL.

This clonotype has at least ten counts. This chain uses TRBV7-6 with TRBJ2-5; the D gene is possibly TRBD1 (6 bases). The germline gives CDR1 SGHVS, CDR2 FNYEAQ. CDR3 length: 15 residues. V was shortened by 1 base and J by 5 bases, with 14 bases between the two germline ends. CDR3 loop: CASSLVGHTAETQYF. CDR3 nucleotide sequence: TGTGCCAGCAGCTTAGTGGGACACACCGCGGAGACCCAGTACTTC.

This clonotype was counted between two and nine times. The J gene is TRBJ2-7, the V gene TRBV6-5, with D perhaps matching TRBD1 (8 bases). CDR3 length equals 15 residues. V was pared by 0 bases and J by 2 bases, with 11 bases between. Germline V gives CDR1 MNHEY, CDR2 SVGAGI. The chain's CDR3 is CASSYSQGGPYEQYF. The CDR3 DNA reads as TGTGCCAGCAGTTACTCACAGGGGGGGCCCTACGAGCAGTACTTC.